The rows below give T cell receptor beta chains drawn from one sample of a study of vaccination effects on CD4 cells after COVID-19. Generated by immunoSEQ multiplex PCR, the TCRdb table keeps only in-frame clones and is missing some. In the table there are tens of thousands of clones, approximately 63% of which are singletons. No antigen is known for these receptors. The sample here was CD4+ T cells from PBMCs cultured with HCoV-229E spike peptides, taken before COVID-19 vaccination. The receptors were gathered from a human donor who received a COVID-19 vaccine. The CDR3 runs from the conserved cysteine through the conserved F or W. Each record gives: V gene, D gene, CDR3 protein. A D gene is named only where the DNA matches it firmly.

TRBV6-7 | NA | CASSRTVYNAGLFF
TRBV5-1 | TRBD2 | CASSFGGSGGETQYF
TRBV10-2 | NA | CASKGGADTGELFF
TRBV19 | TRBD1 | CASRNLPGQGARGYTF
TRBV19 | TRBD1 | CASSVSRDRSQLFF
TRBV18 | TRBD2 | CASSPRLLATVDTDTQYF
TRBV19 | TRBD1 | CASSTMDRGMKKETQYF
TRBV7-9 | NA | CASSRFLGLTNSYNEQFF
TRBV4-1 | TRBD1 | CASSRDRGTGELFF
TRBV10-1 | NA | CASSDPGQSNEQYF
TRBV12-3/TRBV12-4 | NA | CASSFSDSYEQYF
TRBV5-1 | TRBD1 | CASSSRSLRDRGFYNEQFF
TRBV6-5 | NA | CASSLRNSPLHF
TRBV10-3 | NA | CAISDGSPNTGELFF
TRBV5-1 | NA | CASSLGGGGTEAFF
TRBV3-1/TRBV3-2 | NA | CASSQRWNEQFF
TRBV12-5 | NA | CASGLVTRGSPPSYGYTF